The sequence of this T cell receptor (beta chain) was determined in a study of blood T cell repertoires in COVID-19. Overall study: Samples taken during acute and convalescent COVID-19 were collected in the United States, Italy and Spain. PBMCs, B-cell-depleted T cells, or T cells provided the cDNA or gDNA that made up the material.

Trimming cost V 9 bases and J 10 bases, with 6 bases left between them. Germline loops: CDR1 KGHDR, CDR2 SFDVKD. The CDR3 runs 9 residues. Per the study methods: Researchers report that nucleated cell counts were estimated from reference gene primer amplification. Generated by immunoSEQ multiplex PCR, the TCRdb table keeps only in-frame clones and is missing some. V, J and clone size are taken as reported in that table, and D and trimming were inferred from the DNA itself. There are under 200,000 clones in the sample; roughly 93% occur only once, and 2% to 3% lies in the top ten. The origin of this receptor is a young man with acute or convalescent COVID-19. Sequencing used peripheral blood. This chain uses TRBV24-1 with TRBJ1-3; D remains unclear. The CDR3, as DNA: TGTGCCACCCTCAGAACCATATATTTT. Residues: CATLRTIYF.